This TCR beta chain originates from a study of T-cell reconstitution after alpha-beta-depleted transplantation in children. TCRbeta library construction was performed incorporating unique molecular identifiers. TCRdb redid the calling of the PCR reads with MiXCR, one entry per CDR3 protein. The data show some 490,000 distinct CDR3 sequences, approximately 12% seen once. The germline V gene has CDR1 MNHNS and CDR2 SASEGT. The CDR3 covers 15 residues. Between the trimmed V and J ends, which lost 6 bases and 0 bases, there was a span of 15 bases. The chain joins TRBV6-1 to TRBJ2-7; D ambiguous. Sequenced here: PBMCs from the stem cell graft donor, sampled from the stem cell graft. The TCR was taken from a human donor who donated a stem cell graft to a child with combined immunodeficiency. In DNA form, the CDR3 reads TGTGCCAGCAGCCCCCGGTCACCTAGCTCCTACGAGCAGTACTTC. This sequence encodes CASSPRSPSSYEQYF.